This TCR beta chain is from a study of shared clonotypes between healthy human individuals. The wider study: Three plates were used per donor for CD4 naive, three for CD4 memory, two for CD8 naive and one for CD8 memory.

In the original workflow: Owing to the provision of junction-only sequences devoid of quality scores by immunoSEQ, filtering differed. Generated by immunoSEQ multiplex PCR, the TCRdb table keeps only in-frame clones and is missing some. The V and J calls and clone size were taken over from that table, and D and trimming were inferred from the DNA. The sample shows 2.5 million or so clones, approximately 94% of them seen only once. Researchers partitioned CD4+ cells into CD45RA+ naive and CD45RA-negative memory subsets. This CDR3 is 14 amino acids long. With 4 bases removed from V and 8 bases from J, the gap between germline ends came to 17 bases. Germline V gene sequence: CDR1 SGHDN, CDR2 FVKESK.

Sequencing was done on a sample of naive CD4+ T cells sorted from blood. The sample's subset: CD45RA+ positively selected. The chain uses TRBV14 and TRBJ2-5; D perhaps matches TRBD2 (6 bases). The sequence was obtained from a man between 18 and 29 years old in good health. The DNA for the CDR3 is TGTGCCAGCAGCCGATTTAGCGGCGGCTACACCCAGTACTTC. Its protein is CASSRFSGGYTQYF. The complete variable domain, with remaining parts taken from reference TRBV14 and TRBJ2-5, reads EAGVTQFPSHSVIEKGQTVTLRCDPISGHDNLYWYRRVMGKEIKFLLHFVKESKQDESGMPNNRFLAERTGGTYSTLKVQPAELEDSGVYFCASSRFSGGYTQYFGPGTRLLVL.